This note documents a single T cell receptor (beta chain) sequence. The antigen is unknown. CDR3 size: 14 residues. V was clipped by 7 bases and J by 3 bases; unmatched bases: 8. Germline V gene sequence: CDR1 SGHRS, CDR2 YFSETQ. Profiled with immunoSEQ multiplex PCR; TCRdb holds only in-frame clones, not every one. The sample has over 65,000 clones, around 84% seen once; the top ten hold around 0.75%. The source of the sample is a study of OX40 agonist ivuxolimab in advanced cancers. Notes on the study in general: Dosing at 0.1 to 3.0 mg/kg was accompanied by clonal expansion of CD4+ and CD8+ blood T cells by week 6.

Sequenced material: CD4+ or CD8+ T cells sorted from blood, taken in a trial of the OX40 agonist ivuxolimab. V is TRBV5-1 and J is TRBJ1-2, with 8 nucleotides matching TRBD1. The clonotype comes from an adult with an advanced solid tumor such as melanoma, head and neck, liver or kidney cancer. CDR3 loop: CASRGTGGYYGYTF. CDR3 bases: TGCGCCAGCCGAGGGACAGGCGGCTACTATGGCTACACCTTC.